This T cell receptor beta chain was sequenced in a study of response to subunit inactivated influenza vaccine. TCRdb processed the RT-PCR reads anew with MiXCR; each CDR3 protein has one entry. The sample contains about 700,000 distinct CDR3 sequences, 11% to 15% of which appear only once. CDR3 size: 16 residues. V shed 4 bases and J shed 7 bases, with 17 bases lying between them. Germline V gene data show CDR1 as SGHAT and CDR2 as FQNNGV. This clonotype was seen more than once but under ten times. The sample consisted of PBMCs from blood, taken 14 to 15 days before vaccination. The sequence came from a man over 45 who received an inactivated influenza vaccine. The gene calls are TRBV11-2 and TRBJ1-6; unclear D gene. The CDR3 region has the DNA TGTGCCAGCAGCTCGGGAGACAATACCCAAAATTCACCCCTCCACTTT. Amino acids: CASSSGDNTQNSPLHF.